One and the same sample provided the 16 T cell receptor beta chains below, sequenced in a study of CD8 T cells in Susac syndrome. The RNA input was about 0.5 to 1 ug, and it was reverse transcribed with random hexamers. Via MiXCR, TCRdb re-called the immunoSEQ multiplex PCR reads, giving one row per CDR3 protein. Here the sample spans approximately 87,000 distinct CDR3 sequences, 95% to 96% being singletons. Sequenced: CD8+ T cells from PBMCs. The receptors stem from a human donor with Susac syndrome.

The CDR3 sequence is CASGGGPPYEQYF. CDR3 DNA: TGTGCCAGCGGAGGAGGGCCCCCTTACGAGCAGTACTTC. The V and J genes are TRBV28 and TRBJ2-7; D perhaps matches TRBD2 (6 bases). This CDR3 region has 13 residues. V dropped 8 bases and J dropped 4 bases, with 15 bases sitting between them. Germline CDR1 and CDR2: MDHEN and SYDVKM.

This chain joins TRBV5-6 and TRBJ1-1; D is unresolved. With 0 bases removed from V and 5 bases from J, the gap between germline ends came to 5 bases. The CDR3 is made up of 12 amino acids. Looked up from germline, CDR1 is SGHDT and CDR2 is YYEEEE. For the CDR3, the DNA is TGTGCCAGCAGCTTGGTTAGGACTGAAGCTTTCTTT. Its translation is CASSLVRTEAFF.

The chain links TRBV7-9 to TRBJ2-5; D is unclear. This CDR3 region has 14 residues. The germline gives CDR1 SEHNR, CDR2 FQNEAQ (reference sequence). V was shortened by 2 bases and J by 0 bases, with 7 bases between the two germline ends. The DNA of the CDR3 is TGTGCCAGCAGCTTATCCGCCAACCAAGAGACCCAGTACTTC. Its protein product is CASSLSANQETQYF.

The chain has TRBV15 and TRBJ2-7; TRBD1 matches at 11 bases. The length of the CDR3 is 14 residues. With V trimmed by 5 bases and J by 3 bases, 3 bases remained unmatched. The germline CDR1 and CDR2 sequences are LNHNV and YYDKDF (reference sequence). The CDR3 region is CATSGGTGGYEQYV. The CDR3 DNA follows: TGTGCCACCAGCGGCGGGACAGGGGGCTACGAGCAGTACGTC.

V is TRBV4-2 and J is TRBJ1-3; D not resolved. CDR1 and CDR2 from the germline V gene are LGHNA and YNFKEQ. This CDR3 region has 15 residues. V was shortened by 0 bases and J by 0 bases, with 6 bases between the two germline ends. CDR3 sequence: CASSQEKNSGNTIYF. DNA for the CDR3: TGTGCCAGCAGCCAAGAGAAGAACTCTGGAAACACCATATATTTT.

This chain joins TRBV29-1 and TRBJ2-3; no clear D gene. The length of the CDR3 is 15 residues. The germline V and J ends were trimmed by 3 bases and 0 bases, with 13 bases remaining between them. Germline V gene lookup returns CDR1 SQVTM and CDR2 ANQGSEA. In DNA form, the CDR3 reads TGCAGCGTTGAGGCCCTGGACGGGAGCACAGATACGCAGTATTTT. It translates to CSVEALDGSTDTQYF.

The rearrangement uses TRBV2 and TRBJ2-3; a possible D gene is TRBD2 (6 bases). Germline CDR1 and CDR2: SNHLY and FYNNEI. The CDR3 has 13 residues. The V end lost 8 bases, the J end lost 6 bases, and 15 bases lay between the germline ends. The CDR3 DNA sequence: TGTGCCAGCGGAAGAGCGGGTGGGGATACGCAGTATTTT. This translates into CASGRAGGDTQYF.

The chain uses TRBV7-9 and TRBJ2-3, with a tentative D call TRBD2 (5 bases). The CDR3 covers 15 residues. V lost 5 bases to trimming and J lost 2 bases, with 14 bases between them. Germline V lookup: CDR1 SEHNR, CDR2 FQNEAQ (reference sequence). The CDR3 DNA sequence: TGTGCCAGCAGCCGAGCGGAAAAGACCACAGATACGCAGTATTTT. Amino acid sequence: CASSRAEKTTDTQYF.

J is TRBJ1-1 and V is TRBV6-1; 7 bases map to TRBD1. The germline V gene encodes CDR1 MNHNS and CDR2 SASEGT. This CDR3 spans 12 amino acids. The J segment lost 6 bases and the V segment lost 5 bases, leaving 3 bases of the junction unmatched. The CDR3, as DNA: TGTGCCAGCAGTCGCGGGACAGCTGAAGCTTTCTTT. Protein sequence: CASSRGTAEAFF.

This chain links TRBV7-9 with TRBJ1-5; D remains ambiguous. The CDR3 runs to 13 residues. V was pared by 1 base and J by 5 bases, with 6 bases between. CDR1 is SEHNR and CDR2 is FQNEAQ in the germline V gene (reference sequence). DNA of the CDR3: TGTGCCAGCAGCTTAGATCCCTATCAGCCCCAGCATTTT. This translates into CASSLDPYQPQHF.

This clonotype was recorded once. The chain carries TRBV27 and TRBJ2-7, with D possibly TRBD1 on 6 matching bases. CDR3 length equals 16 residues. Trimming shortened V by 5 bases and J by 4 bases, and 21 bases separated the two germline ends. Germline CDR1 and CDR2: MNHEY and SMNVEV (reference sequence). Written as DNA, the CDR3 is TGTGCCAGCAGTGCGCGTACAGGGATTTCGCGGTACGAGCAGTACTTC. The encoded protein is CASSARTGISRYEQYF.

This rearrangement joins TRBV5-1 to TRBJ2-7, with D unresolved. CDR3 length: 14 residues. Germline assignment: CDR1 SGHRS and CDR2 YFSETQ. Trimming pared 1 base from V and 2 bases from J, leaving 10 bases between. CDR3 sequence (DNA): TGCGCCAGCAGCTTGACGGCCCTCCCCTACGAGCAGTACTTC. It yields the protein CASSLTALPYEQYF.

The chain links TRBV4-3 to TRBJ2-1; no reliable D call. Looked up from germline, CDR1 is LGHNA and CDR2 is YSLEER. V dropped 4 bases and J dropped 5 bases, with 9 bases sitting between them. The CDR3 is 13 amino acids. CDR3 amino acids: CASSRGPNNEQFF. The CDR3 coding sequence is TGCGCCAGCAGCCGAGGACCTAACAATGAGCAGTTCTTC.

This rearrangement joins TRBV7-2 to TRBJ2-1; 7 nucleotides match TRBD2. The germline V gene encodes CDR1 SGHTA and CDR2 FQGNSA. This CDR3 region has 19 residues. J gave up 0 bases and V 2 bases, and 13 bases lay outside the gene matches. The CDR3 DNA sequence: TGTGCCAGCAGCTTATTTGCTAGCGGACTAACGAGCTCCTACAATGAGCAGTTCTTC. This sequence encodes CASSLFASGLTSSYNEQFF. Full variable domain (outside the CDR3, taken from reference TRBV7-2 and TRBJ2-1): GAGVSQSPSNKVTEKGKDVELRCDPISGHTALYWYRQSLGQGLEFLIYFQGNSAPDKSGLPSDRFSAERTGGSVSTLTIQRTQQEDSAVYLCASSLFASGLTSSYNEQFFGPGTRLTVL.

V gene TRBV7-9 combines with J gene TRBJ2-1; 9 bases match TRBD2. Germline assignment: CDR1 SEHNR and CDR2 FQNEAQ (reference sequence). The V and J ends lost 5 bases and 5 bases, in that order; junction bases with no gene match: 10. CDR3 size: 16 residues. The CDR3 protein is CASSDRLAAPHNEQFF. The DNA for the CDR3 is TGTGCCAGCAGCGACCGACTAGCGGCCCCCCACAATGAGCAGTTCTTC.

The CDR3 nucleotides are TGCAGTGCTACTGGGATAGCGGGGGTCTACGAGCAGTACGTC. Its protein is CSATGIAGVYEQYV. The chain is built from TRBV20-1 and TRBJ2-7; 9 bases align to TRBD2. Trimming cost V 4 bases and J 3 bases; bases outside gene matches: 7. Germline V gene lookup returns CDR1 DFQATT and CDR2 SNEGSKA (reference sequence). The CDR3 is 14 residues long.